This TCR beta chain was identified during a study of cytomegalovirus exposure and HLA in healthy donors. Findings and limits, study-wide: Serostatus for CMV was the only available immune exposure information.

Primers: 60 Vbeta forward and 13 Jbeta reverse. The method was immunoSEQ multiplex PCR; TCRdb's version includes in-frame clones alone and lacks a portion of them. The sample contains 120,000 to 150,000 clones, around 79% of which appear only once. On this clone: Its antigen is still unknown.

What was sequenced was PBMCs. This clonotype was sampled from a man aged 40-55 years in good health and CMV-seropositive.

In DNA form, the CDR3 reads TGTGCCAGCAGCTTTATCGGCCAGCCGGGCTCCTACGAGCAGTACTTC. Its translation is CASSFIGQPGSYEQYF. The chain has TRBV7-9 and TRBJ2-7; no definite D call. The germline CDR1 and CDR2 sequences are SEHNR and FQNEAQ (reference sequence). Trimming shortened V by 3 bases and J by 0 bases, and 15 bases separated the two germline ends. This CDR3 has 16 amino acids. Full variable domain (outside the CDR3, taken from reference TRBV7-9 and TRBJ2-7): DTGVSQNPRHKITKRGQNVTFRCDPISEHNRLYWYRQTLGQGPEFLTYFQNEAQLEKSRLLSDRFSAERPKGSFSTLEIQRTEQGDSAMYLCASSFIGQPGSYEQYFGPGTRLTVT.